Following are 10 T cell receptor beta chains from one sample sequenced in a study of memory B cells and T cells in multiple sclerosis. For these receptors, no antigen is known. Repertoires were generated with immunoSEQ multiplex PCR, while TCRdb's copy carries only in-frame clones and drops some. This sample has about 32,000 clones, with roughly 86% found just once. CFSE-dim autoproliferating and CFSE-high non-proliferating T cells from unstimulated culture were sequenced separately. Cultures began with some 49 million CFSE-labeled PBMCs, unstimulated for 6 to 7 days, with replicate wells pooled. The sequenced material came from PBMCs from blood kept in culture. Receptor source: a human donor with multiple sclerosis.

The rearrangement joins TRBV5-1 to TRBJ2-7, with D tentatively TRBD1 or TRBD2 (5 bases each). The ends were cut back, 4 bases at V and 9 bases at J, with 26 bases in the middle. The CDR3 extends over 16 amino acids. Looked up from germline, CDR1 is SGHRS and CDR2 is YFSETQ. The chain's CDR3 is CASSPTEGRQTARQYF. CDR3 DNA sequence: TGCGCCAGCAGCCCGACCGAGGGACGTCAGACGGCAAGGCAGTACTTC.

CDR3 residues: CSVPNGQGNNQPQHF. CDR3 DNA sequence: TGCAGCGTCCCCAACGGCCAGGGGAACAATCAGCCCCAGCATTTT. The chain is built from TRBV29-1 and TRBJ1-5, with D perhaps matching TRBD1 (6 bases). The CDR3 consists of 15 residues. CDR1 is SQVTM and CDR2 is ANQGSEA in the germline V gene. Trimming removed 6 bases at V and 3 bases at J, with 18 bases between.

The chain uses TRBV6-6 and TRBJ1-2; 7 bases fit TRBD1. V trimming: 5 bases; J trimming: 0 bases; junction bases outside the gene matches: 9. CDR3 length equals 16 residues. Per the germline V gene, CDR1 is MNHNY and CDR2 is SVGAGI (reference sequence). Written as DNA, the CDR3 is TGTGCCAGCAGTACCTCAAACAGGGGCGCTAACTATGGCTACACCTTC. It codes for CASSTSNRGANYGYTF.

This sequence joins TRBV27 and TRBJ1-5; TRBD1 agrees at 8 bases. Germline V gene sequence: CDR1 MNHEY, CDR2 SMNVEV (reference sequence). CDR3 length: 17 residues. V was pared by 0 bases and J by 5 bases, with 9 bases of the junction left unmatched. CDR3 DNA: TGTGCCAGCAGTTTATCGATGGACAGGGAGAGGTATCAGCCCCAGCATTTT. It yields the protein CASSLSMDRERYQPQHF.

V gene TRBV19 combines with J gene TRBJ1-4; 7 bases align to TRBD1. V lost 4 bases to trimming and J lost 7 bases; unmatched junction nucleotides: 9. There are 15 residues in the CDR3. Germline V gene sequence: CDR1 LNHDA, CDR2 SQIVND (reference sequence). DNA of the CDR3: TGTGCCAGTAGTACGTCACAGGGGCTATCTGAAAAACTGTTTTTT. Translation gives CASSTSQGLSEKLFF.

The chain combines TRBV19 with TRBJ1-1, with D maybe TRBD1 (6 bases). Germline assignment: CDR1 LNHDA and CDR2 SQIVND (reference sequence). Trimming removed 7 bases from V and 1 base from J, with 16 bases in between. The CDR3 spans 15 residues. CDR3 protein: CASTSGGGQNTEAFF. Written as DNA, the CDR3 is TGTGCCAGTACCAGCGGAGGGGGACAGAACACTGAAGCTTTCTTT.

A single count supports this clone. The chain is built from TRBV14 and TRBJ1-2; unclear D gene. The germline gives CDR1 SGHDN, CDR2 FVKESK. V dropped 0 bases and J dropped 2 bases, with 19 bases sitting between them. The CDR3 length is 18 residues. CDR3: CASSQEMGSNNGNYGYTF. CDR3 coding DNA: TGTGCCAGCAGCCAAGAGATGGGAAGTAACAATGGAAACTATGGCTACACCTTC. The variable domain in full, with the rest retrieved from reference TRBV14 and TRBJ1-2, is EAGVTQFPSHSVIEKGQTVTLRCDPISGHDNLYWYRRVMGKEIKFLLHFVKESKQDESGMPNNRFLAERTGGTYSTLKVQPAELEDSGVYFCASSQEMGSNNGNYGYTFGSGTRLTVV.

The chain couples TRBV2 to TRBJ2-7; D gene unclear. The CDR3 covers 11 residues. CDR1 is SNHLY and CDR2 is FYNNEI in the germline V gene. Trimming removed 11 bases from V and 7 bases from J, with 15 bases in between. The CDR3 protein is CAALRVGEQYF. In DNA form, the CDR3 reads TGTGCCGCACTCCGGGTTGGGGAGCAGTACTTC.

In regard to this clone: Other nucleotide sequences in the sample specify the same CDR3. The chain employs TRBV19 and TRBJ2-7; D perhaps matches TRBD2 (6 bases). The germline V gene encodes CDR1 LNHDA and CDR2 SQIVND (reference sequence). Trimming left V 3 bases short and J 0 bases short, with 15 bases between. The length of the CDR3 is 16 residues. CDR3 sequence: CASSIGLGGYSYEQYF. CDR3 sequence (DNA): TGTGCCAGTAGTATTGGTCTTGGAGGGTACTCCTACGAGCAGTACTTC.

The chain combines TRBV27 with TRBJ1-2; D unclear. Germline CDR1 is MNHEY and CDR2 is SMNVEV (reference sequence). The CDR3 length is 13 residues. The V and J ends lost 10 bases and 6 bases respectively, with 18 bases between them. The CDR3 region is CATRTSLGNGYTF. The CDR3 nucleotides read TGTGCCACCCGGACTTCCCTCGGGAATGGCTACACCTTC.